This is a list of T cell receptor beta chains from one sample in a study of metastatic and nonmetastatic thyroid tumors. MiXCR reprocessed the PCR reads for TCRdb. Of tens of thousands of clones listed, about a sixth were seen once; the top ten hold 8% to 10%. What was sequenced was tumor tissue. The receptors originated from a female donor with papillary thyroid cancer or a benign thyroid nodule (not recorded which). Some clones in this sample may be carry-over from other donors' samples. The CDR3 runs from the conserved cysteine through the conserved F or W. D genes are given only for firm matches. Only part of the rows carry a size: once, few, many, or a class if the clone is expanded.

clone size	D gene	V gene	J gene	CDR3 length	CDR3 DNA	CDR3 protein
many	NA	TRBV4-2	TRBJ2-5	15	TGTGCCAGCAGCCAAGCCGAGGGGGTCCAAGAGACCCAGTACTTC	CASSQAEGVQETQYF
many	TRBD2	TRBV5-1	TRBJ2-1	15	TGCGCCAGCAGCTGGACTAGCGGGAGTCGGAGTGAGCAGTTCTTC	CASSWTSGSRSEQFF
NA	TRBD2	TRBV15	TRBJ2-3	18	TGTGCCACCAGCAGAGATACTCTAGCGGGAGGAGAGCGAGATACGCAGTATTTT	CATSRDTLAGGERDTQYF
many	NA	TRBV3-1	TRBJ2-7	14	TGTGCCAGCAGCCAATTAACGACTAGCTACGAGCAGTACTTC	CASSQLTTSYEQYF
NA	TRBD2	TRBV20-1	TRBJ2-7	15	TGCAGTGCTAGAGGGGGGACTAGCGAGAACTACGAGCAGTACTTC	CSARGGTSENYEQYF
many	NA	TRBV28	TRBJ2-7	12	TGTGCCAGCAGTTTATTAGGCGACGAGCAGTACTTC	CASSLLGDEQYF
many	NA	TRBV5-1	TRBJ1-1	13	TGCGCCAGCAGCGGCGGGATGAACACTGAAGCTTTCTTT	CASSGGMNTEAFF
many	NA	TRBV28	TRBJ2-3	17	TGTGCCAGCAGTTTCTTAAGCGGACTAATTGGGACAGATACGCAGTATTTT	CASSFLSGLIGTDTQYF
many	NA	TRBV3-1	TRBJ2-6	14	TGTGCCAGCAGCCCCACTTCTGGGGCCAACGTCCTGACTTTC	CASSPTSGANVLTF
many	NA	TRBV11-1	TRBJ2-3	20	TGTGCCAGCAGCTTAGGGCAGGCCAGCGGGTCCCTCTGGGGTACAGATACGCAGTATTTT	CASSLGQASGSLWGTDTQYF
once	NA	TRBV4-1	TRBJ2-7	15	TGCGCCAGCAGCCAACGGGACCTGAGCTCCTACGAGCAGTACTTC	CASSQRDLSSYEQYF
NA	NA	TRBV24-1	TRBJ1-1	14	TGTGCCACCAGTGACTCAGGGGTAGGGACCGAAGCTTTCTTT	CATSDSGVGTEAFF
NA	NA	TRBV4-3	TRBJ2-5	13	TGCGCCAGCAGCCTATACTACCAAGAGACCCAGTACTTC	CASSLYYQETQYF
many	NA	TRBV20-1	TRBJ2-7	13	TGCAGTGCTAGAGGGGGGAACTTTCGCGAGCAGTACTTC	CSARGGNFREQYF
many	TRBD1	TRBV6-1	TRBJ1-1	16	TGTGCCAGCAGGCGGGACAGGGACATTTTTGGCACTGAAGCTTTCTTT	CASRRDRDIFGTEAFF